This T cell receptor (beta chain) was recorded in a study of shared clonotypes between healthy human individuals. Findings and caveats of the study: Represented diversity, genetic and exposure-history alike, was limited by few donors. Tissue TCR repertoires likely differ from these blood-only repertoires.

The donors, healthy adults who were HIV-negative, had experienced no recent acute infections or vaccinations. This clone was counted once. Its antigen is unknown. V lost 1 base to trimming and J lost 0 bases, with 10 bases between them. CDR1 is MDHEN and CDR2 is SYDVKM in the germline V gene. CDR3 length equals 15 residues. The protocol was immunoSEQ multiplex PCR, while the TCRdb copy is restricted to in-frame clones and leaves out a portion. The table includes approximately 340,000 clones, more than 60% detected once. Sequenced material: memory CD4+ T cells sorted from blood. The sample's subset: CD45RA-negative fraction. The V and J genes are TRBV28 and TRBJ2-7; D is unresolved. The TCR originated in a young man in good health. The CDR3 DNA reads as TGTGCCAGCAGTTTATCGTCCAGGATCTCCTACGAGCAGTACTTC. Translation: CASSLSSRISYEQYF.